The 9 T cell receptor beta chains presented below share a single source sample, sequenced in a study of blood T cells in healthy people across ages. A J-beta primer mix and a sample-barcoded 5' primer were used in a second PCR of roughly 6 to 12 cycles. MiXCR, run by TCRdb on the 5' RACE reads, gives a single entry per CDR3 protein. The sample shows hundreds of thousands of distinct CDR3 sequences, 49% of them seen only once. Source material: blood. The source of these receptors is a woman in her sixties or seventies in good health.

CDR3 in DNA: TGTGCCAGCAGGAGGAGGGGACTAGGGACCTACGAGCAGTACTTC. Translation: CASRRRGLGTYEQYF. This chain connects TRBV7-2 to TRBJ2-7, with 8 bases lining up with TRBD2. V was clipped by 6 bases and J by 2 bases; unmatched bases: 9. CDR3 length: 15 amino acids. The germline gives CDR1 SGHTA, CDR2 FQGNSA.

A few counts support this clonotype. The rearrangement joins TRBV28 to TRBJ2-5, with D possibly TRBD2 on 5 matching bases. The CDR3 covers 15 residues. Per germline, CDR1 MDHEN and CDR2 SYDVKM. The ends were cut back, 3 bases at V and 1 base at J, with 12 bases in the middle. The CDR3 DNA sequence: TGTGCCAGCAGTTTTAGAGGGAGAGGCCAAGAGACCCAGTACTTC. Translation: CASSFRGRGQETQYF.

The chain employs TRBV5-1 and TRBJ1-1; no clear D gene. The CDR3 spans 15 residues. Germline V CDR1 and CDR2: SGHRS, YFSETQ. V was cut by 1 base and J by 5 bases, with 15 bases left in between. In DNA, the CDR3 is TGCGCCAGCAGCTTGAGTGCGGGAAAGCCGACTGAAGCTTTCTTT. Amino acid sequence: CASSLSAGKPTEAFF. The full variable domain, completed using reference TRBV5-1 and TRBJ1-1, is KAGVTQTPRYLIKTRGQQVTLSCSPISGHRSVSWYQQTPGQGLQFLFEYFSETQRNKGNFPGRFSGRQFSNSRSEMNVSTLELGDSALYLCASSLSAGKPTEAFFGQGTRLTVV.

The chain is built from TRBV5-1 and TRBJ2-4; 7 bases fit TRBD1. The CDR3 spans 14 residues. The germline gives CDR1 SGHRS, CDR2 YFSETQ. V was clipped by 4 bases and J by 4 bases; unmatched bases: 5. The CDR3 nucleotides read TGCGCCAGCAGCAACCAGGGACAGAAAAACATTCAGTACTTC. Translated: CASSNQGQKNIQYF.

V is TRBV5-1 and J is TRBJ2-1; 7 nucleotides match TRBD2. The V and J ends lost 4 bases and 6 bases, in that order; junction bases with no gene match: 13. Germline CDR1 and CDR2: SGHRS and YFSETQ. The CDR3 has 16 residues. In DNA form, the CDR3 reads TGCGCCAGCAGCATTCCCCTAGCGGCCGAGGTCAATGAGCAGTTCTTC. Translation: CASSIPLAAEVNEQFF.

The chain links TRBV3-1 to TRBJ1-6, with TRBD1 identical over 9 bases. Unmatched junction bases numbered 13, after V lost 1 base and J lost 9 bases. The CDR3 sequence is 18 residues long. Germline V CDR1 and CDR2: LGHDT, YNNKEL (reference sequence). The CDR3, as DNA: TGTGCCAGCAGCCAAGGCCACGCGTCGGACAGGGGCCTTTCACCCCTCCACTTT. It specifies CASSQGHASDRGLSPLHF. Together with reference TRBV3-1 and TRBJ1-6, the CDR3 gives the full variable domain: DTAVSQTPKYLVTQMGNDKSIKCEQNLGHDTMYWYKQDSKKFLKIMFSYNNKELIINETVPNRFSPKSPDKAHLNLHINSLELGDSAVYFCASSQGHASDRGLSPLHFGNGTRLTVT.

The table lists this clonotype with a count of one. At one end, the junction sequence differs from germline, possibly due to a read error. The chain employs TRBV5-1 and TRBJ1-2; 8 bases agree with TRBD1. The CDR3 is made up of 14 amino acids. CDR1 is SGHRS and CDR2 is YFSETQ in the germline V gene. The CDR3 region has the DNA TGCGCCAGCAGCTCAGGACAGGGAAACTATGGCCACACCTTC. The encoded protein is CASSSGQGNYGHTF.

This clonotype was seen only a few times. DNA for the CDR3: TGTGCCAGCAGCTTGGGTGGGAGCTCCCTCGAGCAGTACTTC. Amino acid sequence: CASSLGGSSLEQYF. This chain links TRBV7-2 with TRBJ2-7; the D gene is possibly TRBD2 (5 bases). The CDR3 totals 14 residues. Germline V CDR1 and CDR2: SGHTA, FQGNSA. V dropped 3 bases and J dropped 6 bases, with 15 bases sitting between them.

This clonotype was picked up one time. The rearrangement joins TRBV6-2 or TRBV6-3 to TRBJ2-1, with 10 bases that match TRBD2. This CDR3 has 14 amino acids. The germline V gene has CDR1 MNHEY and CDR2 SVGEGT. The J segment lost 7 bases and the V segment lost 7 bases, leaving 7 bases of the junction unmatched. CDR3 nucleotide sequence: TGTGCCAGCACGCGGACTAGCGGTTTTAATGAGCAGTTCTTC. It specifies CASTRTSGFNEQFF.